This TCR beta chain was captured in a study of Graves' ophthalmopathy and Graves' hyperthyroidism. The sequenced template was RNA, covering the TCR beta CDR3 region. First-round RT-PCR used HTBI primers; second-round multiplex PCR followed. From the multiplex PCR reads, TCRdb called clonotypes with MiXCR, one entry per CDR3 protein. This table holds fewer than 650,000 distinct CDR3 sequences, 22% found once. Trimming shortened V by 6 bases and J by 5 bases, and 16 bases separated the two germline ends. This CDR3 has 14 amino acids. Being free of ophthalmopathy for 18 months of follow-up defined stable hyperthyroidism. Clinical symptoms, serum thyroxine, TRAb, thyroid ultrasound and orbital computed tomography determined diagnosis. Overall study results and limits: Detected in blood as well were most expanded thyroid clonotypes with frequency above 0.001.

This clonotype was found many times. Its matching antigen is unknown. The receptor comes from a woman aged 18-29 years with stable Graves' hyperthyroidism. Some clones in this sample may be carry-over from other donors' samples. The V and J genes are TRBV12-3 or TRBV12-4 and TRBJ1-1; TRBD1 might be the D (5 bases). Sample: peripheral blood. The DNA for the CDR3 is TGTGCCAGCAGCCTAGGGGCCCGGGAGACTGAAGCTTTCTTT. Encoded protein: CASSLGARETEAFF.